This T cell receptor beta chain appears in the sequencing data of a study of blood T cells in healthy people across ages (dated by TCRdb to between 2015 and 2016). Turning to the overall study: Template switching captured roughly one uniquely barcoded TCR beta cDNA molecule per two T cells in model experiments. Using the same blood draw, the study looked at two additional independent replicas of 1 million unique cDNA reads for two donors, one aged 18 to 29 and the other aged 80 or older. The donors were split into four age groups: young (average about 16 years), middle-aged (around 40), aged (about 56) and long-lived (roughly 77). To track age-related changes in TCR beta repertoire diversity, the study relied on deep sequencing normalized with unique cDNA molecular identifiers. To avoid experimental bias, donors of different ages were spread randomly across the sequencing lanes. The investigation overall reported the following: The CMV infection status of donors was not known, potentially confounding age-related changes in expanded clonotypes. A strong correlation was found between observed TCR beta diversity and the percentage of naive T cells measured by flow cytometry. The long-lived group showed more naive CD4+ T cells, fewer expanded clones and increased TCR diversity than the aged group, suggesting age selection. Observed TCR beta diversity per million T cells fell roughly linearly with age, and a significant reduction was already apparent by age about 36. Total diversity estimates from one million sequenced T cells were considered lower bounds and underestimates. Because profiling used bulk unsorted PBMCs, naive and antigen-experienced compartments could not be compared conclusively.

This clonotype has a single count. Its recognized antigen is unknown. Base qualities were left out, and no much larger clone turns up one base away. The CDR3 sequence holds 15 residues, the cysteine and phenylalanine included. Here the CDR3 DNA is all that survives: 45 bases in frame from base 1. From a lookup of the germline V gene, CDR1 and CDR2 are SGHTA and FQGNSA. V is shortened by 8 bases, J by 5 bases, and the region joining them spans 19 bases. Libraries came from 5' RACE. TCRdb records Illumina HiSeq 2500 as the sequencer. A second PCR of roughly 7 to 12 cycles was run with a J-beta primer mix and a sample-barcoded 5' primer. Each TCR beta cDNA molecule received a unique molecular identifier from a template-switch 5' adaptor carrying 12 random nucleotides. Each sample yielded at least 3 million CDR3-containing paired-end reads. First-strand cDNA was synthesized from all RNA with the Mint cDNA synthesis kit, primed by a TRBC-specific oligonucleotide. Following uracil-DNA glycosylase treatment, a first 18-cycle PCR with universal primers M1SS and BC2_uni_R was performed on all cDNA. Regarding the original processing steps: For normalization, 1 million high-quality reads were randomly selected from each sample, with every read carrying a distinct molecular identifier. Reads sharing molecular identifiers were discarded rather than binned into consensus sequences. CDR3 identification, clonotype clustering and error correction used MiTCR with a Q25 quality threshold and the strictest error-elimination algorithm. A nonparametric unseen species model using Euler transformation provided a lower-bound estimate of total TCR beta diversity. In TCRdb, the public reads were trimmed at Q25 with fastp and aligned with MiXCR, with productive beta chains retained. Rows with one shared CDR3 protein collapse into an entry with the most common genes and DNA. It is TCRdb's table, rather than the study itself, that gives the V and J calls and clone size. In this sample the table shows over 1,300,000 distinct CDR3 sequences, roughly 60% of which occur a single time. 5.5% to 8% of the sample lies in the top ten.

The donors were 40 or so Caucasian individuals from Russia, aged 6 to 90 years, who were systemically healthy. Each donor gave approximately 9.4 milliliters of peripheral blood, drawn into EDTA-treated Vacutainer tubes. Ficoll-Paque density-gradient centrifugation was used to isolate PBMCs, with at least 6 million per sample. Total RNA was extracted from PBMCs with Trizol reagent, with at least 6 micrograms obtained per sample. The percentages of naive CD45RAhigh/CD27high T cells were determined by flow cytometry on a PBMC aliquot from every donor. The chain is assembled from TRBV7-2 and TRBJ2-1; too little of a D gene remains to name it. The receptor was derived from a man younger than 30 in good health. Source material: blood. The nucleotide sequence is TGTGCCAGCTGTTACCGGGTCTCTCATAACAATGAGCAGTTCTTC. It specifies CASCYRVSHNNEQFF.